This entry describes one TCR beta chain. Clones were read by immunoSEQ multiplex PCR, and TCRdb kept only the in-frame ones, dropping some. The repertoire holds approximately 78,000 clones, about 87% seen once, with under 1.1% in the top ten. The record originates from a study of OX40 agonist ivuxolimab in advanced cancers. Looking at the study overall: Enrolled patients in dose escalation had cancers that were hepatocellular carcinoma, melanoma, renal cell or head and neck cancer.

CDR1 and CDR2 (germline): MNHEY, SVGAGI. V gave up 4 bases and J gave up 2 bases, with 11 bases separating them. The CDR3 runs to 15 residues. The TCR sequence derives from an adult with an advanced solid tumor such as melanoma, head and neck, liver or kidney cancer. The chain carries TRBV6-5 and TRBJ2-2; tentative D call: TRBD2 (5 bases). The sequences come from CD4+ or CD8+ T cells sorted from blood, collected in a trial of the OX40 agonist ivuxolimab. The DNA of the CDR3 is TGTGCCAGCAGTTCCGGGGATAGAAACACCGGGGAGCTGTTTTTT. Its protein is CASSSGDRNTGELFF.